The 11 T cell receptor beta chains in this list originate from one sample, sequenced in a study of blood T cell repertoires in COVID-19. Method: immunoSEQ multiplex PCR; TCRdb's copy keeps in-frame clones and lacks some. This table has some 80,000 clones, around 79% appearing once. Sequenced sample: peripheral blood. The origin of the receptors is a woman of 80 years or more with active or convalescent COVID-19.

V is TRBV5-4 and J is TRBJ2-7, with 11 bases matching TRBD1. Germline V CDR1 and CDR2: SGHNT, YYREEE (reference sequence). The length of the CDR3 is 14 residues. V gave up 3 bases and J gave up 4 bases; unmatched junction bases: 3. As DNA, the CDR3 is TGTGCCAGCAGCTACGGGACAGGGGGGTACGAGCAGTACTTC. Translated: CASSYGTGGYEQYF.

V and J are TRBV7-2 and TRBJ2-2, with D possibly being TRBD1 (6 bases). Trimming took off 5 bases at V and 7 bases at J, with 20 bases between the two ends. CDR1 is SGHTA, CDR2 FQGNSA, per germline. The CDR3 sequence is 16 residues long. The CDR3 bases are TGTGCCAGCAGCAATAAAAGGACCCAACAGGGCGGGGAGCTGTTTTTT. It encodes CASSNKRTQQGGELFF. The full variable domain, its missing parts supplied by reference TRBV7-2 and TRBJ2-2, is GAGVSQSPSNKVTEKGKDVELRCDPISGHTALYWYRQSLGQGLEFLIYFQGNSAPDKSGLPSDRFSAERTGGSVSTLTIQRTQQEDSAVYLCASSNKRTQQGGELFFGEGSRLTVL.

This clone was seen only once. The chain employs TRBV10-3 and TRBJ1-1; 7 nucleotides align to TRBD1. Germline V gene data show CDR1 as ENHRY and CDR2 as SYGVKD. Trimming took 4 bases from V and 4 from J; bases not matched to a gene: 12. CDR3 length equals 16 residues. For the CDR3, the DNA is TGTGCCATCAGTGGCAGGGGGACCCCTGGGGGCACTGAAGCTTTCTTT. It codes for CAISGRGTPGGTEAFF.

V usage is TRBV7-2 and J usage is TRBJ1-2; 10 bases align to TRBD1. CDR1 is SGHTA and CDR2 is FQGNSA in the germline V gene. The CDR3 has 13 amino acids. V gave up 5 bases and J gave up 13 bases; unmatched junction bases: 10. CDR3 bases: TGTGCCAGCAGCCATCCCGGGACAGGGGTTCTCACCTTC. Translated, it gives CASSHPGTGVLTF.

The rearrangement links TRBV5-6 to TRBJ2-7; D might be TRBD1 (6 bases). Germline-derived CDR1 and CDR2 are SGHDT and YYEEEE. V was cut by 0 bases and J by 5 bases, with 12 bases left in between. The CDR3 spans 14 residues. This CDR3 reads CASSLGTAFDEQYF. The CDR3 DNA follows: TGTGCCAGCAGCTTGGGGACAGCATTCGACGAGCAGTACTTC. Combining the CDR3 with reference TRBV5-6 and TRBJ2-7 gives the whole variable domain DAGVTQSPTHLIKTRGQQVTLRCSPKSGHDTVSWYQQALGQGPQFIFQYYEEEERQRGNFPDRFSGHQFPNYSSELNVNALLLGDSALYLCASSLGTAFDEQYFGPGTRLTVT.

Written as DNA, the CDR3 is TGTGCCAGCACCGCTACAGGGGACCCTGAAGCTTTCTTT. Translated: CASTATGDPEAFF. The rearrangement uses TRBV7-9 and TRBJ1-1, with 7 bases that match TRBD1. The CDR3 length is 13 residues. Unmatched junction bases numbered 8, after V lost 7 bases and J lost 6 bases. Germline-derived CDR1 and CDR2 are SEHNR and FQNEAQ (reference sequence). Looking up the rest from reference TRBV7-9 and TRBJ1-1 gives the full variable domain: DTGVSQNPRHKITKRGQNVTFRCDPISEHNRLYWYRQTLGQGPEFLTYFQNEAQLEKSRLLSDRFSAERPKGSFSTLEIQRTEQGDSAMYLCASTATGDPEAFFGQGTRLTVV.

The genes are TRBV7-9 and TRBJ1-1, with D tentatively TRBD1 (5 bases). Germline V gene data show CDR1 as SEHNR and CDR2 as FQNEAQ (reference sequence). The CDR3 totals 14 residues. The V and J ends lost 7 bases and 4 bases respectively, with 16 bases between them. The CDR3 DNA sequence: TGTGCCAGCATCATCCAGGGAGGGGTCACTGAAGCTTTCTTT. Protein sequence: CASIIQGGVTEAFF. The full variable domain, with the rest looked up from reference TRBV7-9 and TRBJ1-1, is DTGVSQNPRHKITKRGQNVTFRCDPISEHNRLYWYRQTLGQGPEFLTYFQNEAQLEKSRLLSDRFSAERPKGSFSTLEIQRTEQGDSAMYLCASIIQGGVTEAFFGQGTRLTVV.

The chain carries TRBV28 and TRBJ2-4, with a possible D match to TRBD1 (6 bases). CDR1 is MDHEN, CDR2 SYDVKM, per germline. The CDR3 is 17 amino acids. Deletions cut 5 bases from V and 3 bases from J, with 20 bases between. CDR3 bases: TGTGCCAGCAGTCTAGTCAGCCCCCAGGGGTACAAAAACATTCAGTACTTC. It encodes CASSLVSPQGYKNIQYF.

This clone has just one count. CDR3 loop: CASRDSWNTGELFF. The CDR3 coding sequence is TGTGCCAGCAGGGACAGCTGGAACACCGGGGAGCTGTTTTTT. This sequence joins TRBV28 and TRBJ2-2, with a possible D match to TRBD1 (6 bases). CDR3 size: 14 residues. V lost 6 bases and J 1 base, leaving 9 bases between the germline ends. The germline CDR1 and CDR2 sequences are MDHEN and SYDVKM.

V gene TRBV4-1 combines with J gene TRBJ1-6; 7 bases are a match to TRBD1. CDR3 length: 19 amino acids. The V and J ends lost 4 bases and 0 bases, in that order; junction bases with no gene match: 12. CDR1 and CDR2 (germline): MGHRA, YSYEKL. The CDR3 DNA reads TGCGCCAGCAGCCCTCTTCACGGACAGGCGAGCTCCTATAATTCACCCCTCCACTTT. Translated: CASSPLHGQASSYNSPLHF.

This clone was seen just once. The J gene is TRBJ2-1, the V gene TRBV27; D perhaps matches TRBD2 (5 bases). CDR3 length: 10 residues. Trimming took off 9 bases at V and 7 bases at J, with 7 bases between the two ends. CDR1 is MNHEY, CDR2 SMNVEV, per germline (reference sequence). This chain's CDR3 is CASGGNEQFF. CDR3 sequence (DNA): TGTGCCAGTGGAGGAAATGAGCAGTTCTTC.